Shown below are 30 T cell receptor beta chains from a single sample sequenced in a study of T cells in Graves' hyperthyroidism and ophthalmopathy. From RNA transcripts, TCR beta CDR3 regions were amplified. The TCR CDR3 first-round RT-PCR relied on the HTBI primer set. In TCRdb, the multiplex PCR reads were re-called with MiXCR into one record per CDR3 protein. The table has fewer than 500,000 distinct CDR3 sequences, 13% to 15% seen once. The sequenced sample consisted of blood. The receptor source for this set is a woman aged 25 to 39 with Graves' ophthalmopathy.

J is TRBJ2-7 and V is TRBV7-2; a possible D gene is TRBD1 (6 bases). V was trimmed by 1 base and J by 3 bases, leaving 13 bases between them. There are 15 residues in the CDR3. CDR1 and CDR2 from the germline V gene are SGHTA and FQGNSA. The chain's CDR3 is CASSLGAGTNYEQYF. The CDR3 DNA sequence: TGTGCCAGCAGCTTAGGGGCAGGGACAAACTACGAGCAGTACTTC.

Regarding this clonotype: One base away lies a much larger clone, so this may be a sequencing read error. The chain employs TRBV20-1 and TRBJ2-7; 7 bases line up with TRBD2. Germline-derived CDR1 and CDR2 are DFQATT and SNEGSKA (reference sequence). This CDR3 has 16 amino acids. CDR3: CSVPRGVRAISYEKYF. For the CDR3, the DNA is TGCAGTGTTCCCCGGGGGGTCAGGGCAATCTCCTACGAGAAGTACTTC.

This clonotype was recorded many times. This chain links TRBV29-1 with TRBJ2-1; 10 bases align to TRBD1. This CDR3 comprises 14 residues. The germline V gene encodes CDR1 SQVTM and CDR2 ANQGSEA. The V and J ends lost 8 bases and 7 bases, in that order; junction bases with no gene match: 11. CDR3 bases: TGCAGCCCCGCCCGGACAGGGGGGTTGAATGAGCAGTTCTTC. It specifies CSPARTGGLNEQFF.

This clonotype was found many times. The V and J genes are TRBV28 and TRBJ2-7; D might be TRBD1 (6 bases). The V end was cut by 3 bases, the J end by 6 bases, with 15 bases between. Germline values: CDR1 MDHEN, CDR2 SYDVKM. The CDR3 spans 14 residues. CDR3 sequence: CASSLTGGNLEQYF. CDR3 sequence (DNA): TGTGCCAGCAGTTTGACAGGTGGGAACCTCGAGCAGTACTTC.

J is TRBJ2-1 and V is TRBV9; 11 nucleotides align to TRBD2. The germline V gene has CDR1 SGDLS and CDR2 YYNGEE. CDR3 size: 15 residues. The ends lost 4 bases at V and 5 bases at J; junction bases unmatched: 5. CDR3 DNA: TGTGCCAGCAGCCATACTAGCGGGGGTCACAATGAGCAGTTCTTC. Encoded protein: CASSHTSGGHNEQFF.

This clonotype has only a few counts. A much larger clone is a single base away; this may be a read error. The chain combines TRBV28 with TRBJ2-7; 7 bases map to TRBD1. The CDR3 is 15 amino acids. CDR1 MDHEN and CDR2 SYDVKM come from the germline V gene. V gave up 4 bases and J gave up 5 bases; unmatched junction bases: 11. CDR3 in amino acids: CASSSLTGVVNEQYF. In nucleotides, the CDR3 is TGTGCCAGCAGTTCTCTAACAGGGGTTGTCAACGAGCAGTACTTC. Together with reference TRBV28 and TRBJ2-7, the CDR3 gives the full variable domain: DVKVTQSSRYLVKRTGEKVFLECVQDMDHENMFWYRQDPGLGLRLIYFSYDVKMKEKGDIPEGYSVSREKKERFSLILESASTNQTSMYLCASSSLTGVVNEQYFGPGTRLTVT.

The sample holds a few counts of this clonotype. The chain links TRBV6-4 to TRBJ1-1; maybe TRBD1 (5 bases). The ends were cut back, 4 bases at V and 5 bases at J, with 17 bases in the middle. Germline assignment: CDR1 MRHNA and CDR2 SNTAGT. CDR3 length: 15 amino acids. This chain's CDR3 is CASSVSFREGTEAFF. The CDR3 coding sequence is TGTGCCAGCAGTGTGTCTTTCAGGGAAGGTACTGAAGCTTTCTTT.

This clonotype has ten or more counts. The chain has TRBV28 and TRBJ1-2, with 7 bases aligning to TRBD1. The V gene end was trimmed by 6 bases and the J gene end by 7 bases; junction bases not matched to a gene: 8. This CDR3 is 13 amino acids long. Looked up from germline, CDR1 is MDHEN and CDR2 is SYDVKM. Here the CDR3 reads CASRDTGVRGYTF. The CDR3 bases are TGTGCCAGCAGGGATACAGGGGTACGTGGCTACACCTTC.

This clonotype was observed many times. The genes are TRBV2 and TRBJ2-2; D perhaps matches TRBD1 (6 bases). V shed 6 bases and J shed 0 bases, with 11 bases lying between them. Germline V CDR1 and CDR2: SNHLY, FYNNEI. The length of the CDR3 is 15 residues. CDR3 coding DNA: TGTGCCAGCAGGGGGGCAGACGCGAACACCGGGGAGCTGTTTTTT. Encoded protein: CASRGADANTGELFF. The full variable domain, completed using reference TRBV2 and TRBJ2-2, is EPEVTQTPSHQVTQMGQEVILRCVPISNHLYFYWYRQILGQKVEFLVSFYNNEISEKSEIFDDQFSVERPDGSNFTLKIRSTKLEDSAMYFCASRGADANTGELFFGEGSRLTVL.

This clonotype has ten or more counts. This rearrangement joins TRBV24-1 to TRBJ2-5; no firm D call. Germline V CDR1 and CDR2: KGHDR, SFDVKD. This CDR3 contains 14 residues. V lost 4 bases and J 2 bases, leaving 10 bases between the germline ends. Here the CDR3 reads CATSESWQQETQYF. Written as DNA, the CDR3 is TGTGCCACCAGTGAATCTTGGCAGCAAGAGACCCAGTACTTC.

The chain recombines TRBV5-4 with TRBJ2-2; 9 nucleotides match TRBD2. The CDR3 totals 17 residues. CDR1 and CDR2 from the germline V gene are SGHNT and YYREEE (reference sequence). V lost 0 bases to trimming and J lost 2 bases; unmatched junction nucleotides: 5. The chain's CDR3 is CASSLVAGATNTGELFF. In DNA form, the CDR3 reads TGTGCCAGCAGCTTGGTAGCGGGGGCCACTAACACCGGGGAGCTGTTTTTT.

With regard to this clonotype: At one boundary the junction diverges from the germline segment, which might be a read error. The chain links TRBV20-1 to TRBJ1-1; weak D call: TRBD1 (5 bases). Germline CDR1 reads DFQATT; CDR2 reads SNEGSKA (reference sequence). The CDR3 spans 13 residues. The CDR3 loop reads CSARQSTNSEAFF. In DNA form, the CDR3 reads TGCAGTGCACGACAGTCAACGAACTCTGAAGCTTTCTTT.

This clonotype was found many times. The chain couples TRBV4-2 to TRBJ1-5; TRBD1 agrees at 7 bases. The germline V gene encodes CDR1 LGHNA and CDR2 YNFKEQ. With V trimmed by 3 bases and J by 5 bases, 7 bases remained unmatched. The CDR3 contains 15 residues. The CDR3 loop is CASSQEPDRDQPQHF. CDR3 coding DNA: TGTGCCAGCAGCCAGGAGCCCGACAGGGATCAGCCCCAGCATTTT.

This clonotype has ten or more counts. V and J are TRBV5-6 and TRBJ2-1, with 8 nucleotides matching TRBD1. Germline V gene lookup returns CDR1 SGHDT and CDR2 YYEEEE. The CDR3 loop spans 17 amino acids. The V segment lost 3 bases and the J segment 1 base; nucleotides outside the gene matches: 9. The CDR3 sequence is CASSWWTGLISYNEQFF. In DNA, the CDR3 is TGTGCCAGCAGCTGGTGGACAGGGTTGATATCCTACAATGAGCAGTTCTTC.

Ten or more counts support this clonotype. The chain couples TRBV6-1 to TRBJ1-1; 8 nucleotides line up with TRBD1. The germline V gene encodes CDR1 MNHNS and CDR2 SASEGT. The V segment lost 7 bases and the J segment 0 bases; nucleotides outside the gene matches: 13. The CDR3 consists of 17 residues. CDR3 sequence: CASTHPGQGSMNTEAFF. The DNA for the CDR3 is TGTGCCAGCACCCACCCCGGACAGGGTAGCATGAACACTGAAGCTTTCTTT.

This chain uses TRBV4-1 with TRBJ1-2; tentative D call: TRBD1 (5 bases). Germline V gives CDR1 MGHRA, CDR2 YSYEKL. The CDR3 contains 15 residues. V was cut by 0 bases and J by 4 bases, with 12 bases left in between. The CDR3 DNA reads TGCGCCAGCAGCCAAGACCCCAGGGAAGTCTATGGCTACACCTTC. Translating it yields CASSQDPREVYGYTF.

A few counts support this clonotype. The chain combines TRBV4-1 with TRBJ2-7; D uncertain. V lost 3 bases and J lost 4, with 16 bases in between. Germline CDR1 reads MGHRA; CDR2 reads YSYEKL. CDR3 length equals 15 residues. CDR3 sequence reads: CASSHPGLTFYEQYF. CDR3 bases: TGCGCCAGCAGCCACCCGGGCCTCACCTTTTACGAGCAGTACTTC.

This clonotype was seen ten or more times. This chain links TRBV3-1 with TRBJ2-7; 11 positions agree with TRBD1. Germline lookup yields CDR1 LGHDT and CDR2 YNNKEL (reference sequence). Trimming at V came to 4 bases and at J to 2 bases, leaving 4 bases not matched to a gene. The CDR3 has 15 residues. The CDR3: CASSRGTGGAYEQYF. The DNA for the CDR3 is TGTGCCAGCAGCCGAGGGACAGGGGGGGCCTACGAGCAGTACTTC.

This clonotype was counted many times. V usage is TRBV6-1 and J usage is TRBJ1-5; 12 positions agree with TRBD1. Trimming removed 4 bases from V and 3 bases from J; junction bases left unmatched: 4. Germline V gives CDR1 MNHNS, CDR2 SASEGT. This CDR3 is 16 amino acids long. The CDR3 reads CASSGGTGGFNQPQHF. The CDR3 nucleotides are TGTGCCAGCAGTGGCGGGACAGGGGGCTTCAATCAGCCCCAGCATTTT.

The sample holds a few counts of this clonotype. CDR3 DNA: TGTGCCAGCAGTTCTGACTCTGTGGAGACCCAGTACTTC. Its translation: CASSSDSVETQYF. The rearrangement joins TRBV27 to TRBJ2-5; no clear D. V lost 4 bases, J lost 5 bases, and 11 bases lay in between. CDR1 and CDR2 from the germline V gene are MNHEY and SMNVEV (reference sequence). The CDR3 spans 13 residues.

At least ten counts were recorded for this clonotype. The chain joins TRBV12-3 or TRBV12-4 to TRBJ2-3, with unresolved D. The V end was cut by 3 bases, the J end by 2 bases, with 12 bases between. The CDR3 has 15 residues. The DNA of the CDR3 is TGTGCCAGCAGTTTCTTGGCGCCAGACACAGATACGCAGTATTTT. Residues: CASSFLAPDTDTQYF.

This clonotype was observed a few times. The chain has TRBV5-5 and TRBJ1-4, with D uncertain. The V end lost 2 bases, the J end lost 6 bases, and 5 bases lay between the germline ends. The CDR3 loop spans 12 amino acids. Germline V CDR1 and CDR2: SGHKS, YYEKEE (reference sequence). The CDR3 is CASSFIDEKLFF. Here the CDR3 DNA reads TGTGCCAGCAGCTTCATAGATGAAAAACTGTTTTTT.

This clonotype was recorded at least ten times. The rearrangement uses TRBV7-9 and TRBJ1-3; D possibly corresponds to TRBD1 (6 bases). The CDR3 contains 15 residues. Trimming shortened V by 5 bases and J by 2 bases, and 13 bases separated the two germline ends. Germline assignment: CDR1 SEHNR and CDR2 FQNEAQ (reference sequence). CDR3 DNA sequence: TGTGCCAGCAGCCGAGTAACAGGGACTGGAAACACCATATATTTT. This translates into CASSRVTGTGNTIYF. Supplemented by reference TRBV7-9 and TRBJ1-3, the full variable domain reads DTGVSQNPRHKITKRGQNVTFRCDPISEHNRLYWYRQTLGQGPEFLTYFQNEAQLEKSRLLSDRFSAERPKGSFSTLEIQRTEQGDSAMYLCASSRVTGTGNTIYFGEGSWLTVV.

This clonotype was counted at least ten times. The chain combines TRBV11-2 with TRBJ2-3; no clear D. The CDR3 sequence is 17 residues long. Germline V gene data show CDR1 as SGHAT and CDR2 as FQNNGV. The ends were cut back, 2 bases at V and 0 bases at J, with 15 bases in the middle. The CDR3 DNA sequence: TGTGCCAGCAGCTTAAGGGAACAGTCCCTCAGCACAGATACGCAGTATTTT. Its translation: CASSLREQSLSTDTQYF.

This clonotype was counted between two and nine times. The chain recombines TRBV9 with TRBJ2-5, with 8 bases that match TRBD1. The CDR3 runs to 15 residues. Germline CDR1 and CDR2: SGDLS and YYNGEE. The V segment lost 3 bases and the J segment 0 bases; nucleotides outside the gene matches: 4. The CDR3 protein is CASSAPTGDQETQYF. CDR3 coding DNA: TGTGCCAGCAGCGCCCCGACAGGGGACCAAGAGACCCAGTACTTC.

There are many counts of this clonotype. This rearrangement joins TRBV20-1 to TRBJ2-7; 8 bases fit TRBD1. CDR1 is DFQATT and CDR2 is SNEGSKA in the germline V gene (reference sequence). The CDR3 contains 15 residues. The V and J ends lost 5 bases and 3 bases, in that order; junction bases with no gene match: 12. Here the CDR3 reads CSAVDQDREFYEQYF. CDR3 DNA: TGCAGTGCTGTAGACCAGGACAGGGAATTCTACGAGCAGTACTTC.

This clonotype was detected ten times or more. The chain employs TRBV28 and TRBJ2-7, with TRBD1 as a possible D gene (5 bases). Trimming took 6 bases from V and 3 from J, leaving 15 bases between them. This CDR3 spans 14 amino acids. Per the germline V gene, CDR1 is MDHEN and CDR2 is SYDVKM. Written as DNA, the CDR3 is TGTGCCAGCAGGGCTGGGGCAGCGATCTACGAGCAGTACTTC. Protein: CASRAGAAIYEQYF. Drawing the rest from reference TRBV28 and TRBJ2-7, the complete variable domain is DVKVTQSSRYLVKRTGEKVFLECVQDMDHENMFWYRQDPGLGLRLIYFSYDVKMKEKGDIPEGYSVSREKKERFSLILESASTNQTSMYLCASRAGAAIYEQYFGPGTRLTVT.

With respect to this clonotype: A much larger clone lies a single base off, so this may be a read error. The V and J genes are TRBV6-5 and TRBJ2-2; possible D gene TRBD2, 5 bases. Germline V CDR1 and CDR2: MNHEY, SVGAGI. There are 13 residues in the CDR3. The DNA of the CDR3 is TGTGCCAGCAGTTACTCGAAATCCGGGGAGCTGTCTTTT. Translation gives CASSYSKSGELSF.

This clonotype was recorded many times. The rearrangement uses TRBV5-1 and TRBJ2-7; 7 bases map to TRBD1. The V and J ends lost 2 bases and 5 bases, in that order; junction bases with no gene match: 7. The CDR3 extends over 14 amino acids. Germline CDR1 reads SGHRS; CDR2 reads YFSETQ. CDR3 loop: CASSLYRGANEQYF. The CDR3 coding sequence is TGCGCCAGCAGCTTATACAGGGGAGCCAACGAGCAGTACTTC.

Details on this clonotype: Lacking the conserved final phenylalanine or tryptophan, this CDR3 likely reflects a read error. The rearrangement uses TRBV11-2 and TRBJ2-5, with D perhaps matching TRBD1 or TRBD2 (5 bases each). The CDR3 length is 13 residues. Germline loops: CDR1 SGHAT, CDR2 FQNNGV. The V and J ends lost 4 bases and 4 bases respectively, with 10 bases between them. CDR3 bases: TGTGCCAGCAGCTCCGGGGCCGGAGAGACCCAGTACCTC. Amino acid sequence: CASSSGAGETQYL.